One and the same sample provided the 15 T cell receptor beta chains below, sequenced in a study of blood T cell repertoires in COVID-19. Some clones are missing from TCRdb's copy, which holds only in-frame ones; the method was immunoSEQ multiplex PCR. Seen here are around 120,000 clones, roughly 80% observed once, and the top ten hold roughly 2.7%. Specimen: peripheral blood. All receptors come from a man in his forties or fifties with acute or convalescent COVID-19.

The chain has TRBV27 and TRBJ2-3, with D maybe TRBD2 (6 bases). From germline, CDR1 is MNHEY and CDR2 SMNVEV (reference sequence). V lost 4 bases and J 0 bases, leaving 11 bases between the germline ends. The CDR3 spans 15 residues. The CDR3 DNA is TGTGCCAGCAGTTCCGGGACTGCTAGCACAGATACGCAGTATTTT. As protein: CASSSGTASTDTQYF.

The chain carries TRBV7-9 and TRBJ1-1, with D maybe TRBD1 (5 bases). V lost 7 bases and J 4 bases, leaving 16 bases between the germline ends. CDR1 is SEHNR, CDR2 FQNEAQ, per germline (reference sequence). The CDR3 spans 14 residues. The CDR3 region has the DNA TGTGCCAGCACCATCCTCAGGGATGTCACTGAAGCTTTCTTT. It codes for CASTILRDVTEAFF.

The chain recombines TRBV19 with TRBJ2-2; maybe TRBD1 (6 bases). Germline CDR1 reads LNHDA; CDR2 reads SQIVND (reference sequence). Trimming pared 7 bases from V and 7 bases from J, leaving 10 bases between. The CDR3 length is 12 residues. CDR3 residues: CASTPDSGELFF. CDR3 DNA: TGTGCCAGTACCCCGGACAGCGGGGAGCTGTTTTTT.

The chain combines TRBV6-5 with TRBJ1-2, with TRBD1 matching over 7 bases. From germline, CDR1 is MNHEY and CDR2 SVGAGI. With 10 bases clipped from V and 9 bases from J, the junction kept 5 bases outside the gene matches. CDR3 size: 10 residues. CDR3 DNA sequence: TGTGCCACTGGGGACAGACGCTACACCTTC. Translated: CATGDRRYTF.

This rearrangement joins TRBV3-1 (or the pseudogene TRBV3-2) to TRBJ2-1; 13 bases agree with TRBD2. V shed 4 bases and J 5 bases; nucleotides not matched to a gene: 5. The CDR3 spans 16 residues. CDR1 is LGHDT, CDR2 YNNKEL, per germline (reference sequence). This chain's CDR3 is CASSPIGTSGDNEQFF. The CDR3 nucleotides read TGTGCCAGCAGCCCAATAGGGACTAGCGGGGACAATGAGCAGTTCTTC.

The rearrangement uses TRBV4-2 and TRBJ2-1, with 7 bases matching TRBD2. Per the germline V gene, CDR1 is LGHNA and CDR2 is YNFKEQ. This CDR3 has 15 residues. J was trimmed by 6 bases and V by 1 base; bases with no gene match: 6. DNA for the CDR3: TGTGCCAGCAGCCAAGGGGCCGGCGGGGGCAATGAGCAGTTCTTC. Amino acids: CASSQGAGGGNEQFF.

The rearrangement uses TRBV7-3 and TRBJ2-2; possible D gene TRBD1, 6 bases. V was clipped by 11 bases and J by 2 bases, with 12 bases between them. The V gene's germline CDR1 is SGHTA and CDR2 FQGTGA. CDR3 length: 13 amino acids. In DNA, the CDR3 is TGTGCCGTTGACAGGAATAACACCGGGGAGCTGTTTTTT. This encodes CAVDRNNTGELFF. Combining the CDR3 with reference TRBV7-3 and TRBJ2-2 gives the whole variable domain GAGVSQTPSNKVTEKGKYVELRCDPISGHTALYWYRQSLGQGPEFLIYFQGTGAADDSGLPNDRFFAVRPEGSVSTLKIQRTERGDSAVYLCAVDRNNTGELFFGEGSRLTVL.

This sequence joins TRBV7-2 and TRBJ2-3; TRBD2 matches 11 bases. The CDR3 spans 16 residues. CDR1 is SGHTA and CDR2 is FQGNSA in the germline V gene. V trimming: 2 bases; J trimming: 3 bases; junction bases outside the gene matches: 4. CDR3 region: CASSLTLAGGTDTQYF. The CDR3 bases are TGTGCCAGCAGCTTAACCCTAGCGGGGGGTACAGATACGCAGTATTTT. Using reference TRBV7-2 and TRBJ2-3 for the parts outside the CDR3, the full variable domain is GAGVSQSPSNKVTEKGKDVELRCDPISGHTALYWYRQSLGQGLEFLIYFQGNSAPDKSGLPSDRFSAERTGGSVSTLTIQRTQQEDSAVYLCASSLTLAGGTDTQYFGPGTRLTVL.

The chain has TRBV2 and TRBJ1-5, with D possibly being TRBD1 (5 bases). Looked up from germline, CDR1 is SNHLY and CDR2 is FYNNEI. V was trimmed by 6 bases and J by 4 bases, leaving 13 bases between them. The CDR3 length is 14 residues. CDR3 sequence: CASRIGAGNQPQHF. The DNA of the CDR3 is TGTGCCAGCAGGATAGGGGCAGGGAATCAGCCCCAGCATTTT.

The chain joins TRBV28 to TRBJ2-3; possible D gene TRBD1, 6 bases. V shed 9 bases and J shed 7 bases, with 23 bases lying between them. Germline CDR1 is MDHEN and CDR2 is SYDVKM. This CDR3 region has 15 residues. CDR3: CASGADPATGHTQYF. CDR3 sequence (DNA): TGTGCCAGTGGGGCGGATCCCGCGACAGGCCATACGCAGTATTTT.

This clone was recorded at least ten times. This chain uses TRBV5-4 with TRBJ1-2; 7 nucleotides match TRBD1. The germline V gene encodes CDR1 SGHNT and CDR2 YYREEE (reference sequence). This CDR3 is built from 14 residues. The junction had 6 bases not matched to a gene; V was cut back by 4 bases and J by 3 bases. In nucleotides, the CDR3 is TGTGCCAGCAGCAAACAAGGGGGCGACTATGGCTACACCTTC. Translated, it gives CASSKQGGDYGYTF.

The V and J genes are TRBV6-5 and TRBJ1-5; D call uncertain. Germline V gene data show CDR1 as MNHEY and CDR2 as SVGAGI. V was pared by 0 bases and J by 4 bases, with 13 bases between. This CDR3 has 16 amino acids. The CDR3 nucleotides are TGTGCCAGCAGTTACTCGTCGTCAGGACTAAATCAGCCCCAGCATTTT. This codes for CASSYSSSGLNQPQHF.

This clone was counted a single time. The chain has TRBV7-3 and TRBJ1-1; possibly TRBD1 for D (5 bases). CDR3 length: 16 residues. Trimming took 5 bases from V and 0 from J, leaving 16 bases between them. CDR1 is SGHTA, CDR2 FQGTGA, per germline. The CDR3 DNA follows: TGTGCCAGCAGCCCCCAGGGAGGAACAATGAACACTGAAGCTTTCTTT. Translation gives CASSPQGGTMNTEAFF.

The V and J genes are TRBV5-1 and TRBJ2-5; 11 bases line up with TRBD2. V lost 4 bases, J lost 2 bases, and 7 bases stayed unmatched. This CDR3 region has 16 residues. Germline V gene data show CDR1 as SGHRS and CDR2 as YFSETQ. This chain's CDR3 is CASSPLAGGTQETQYF. The CDR3 DNA follows: TGCGCCAGCAGCCCTCTAGCGGGGGGTACTCAAGAGACCCAGTACTTC.

This chain joins TRBV30 and TRBJ2-3, with 8 bases that match TRBD2. The V gene's germline CDR1 is GTSNPN and CDR2 SVGIG (reference sequence). The CDR3 covers 16 residues. With 5 bases clipped from V and 1 base from J, the junction kept 11 bases outside the gene matches. The CDR3 here is CAWGTGGVEGTDTQYF. As DNA, the CDR3 is TGTGCCTGGGGGACGGGGGGGGTGGAAGGCACAGATACGCAGTATTTT.